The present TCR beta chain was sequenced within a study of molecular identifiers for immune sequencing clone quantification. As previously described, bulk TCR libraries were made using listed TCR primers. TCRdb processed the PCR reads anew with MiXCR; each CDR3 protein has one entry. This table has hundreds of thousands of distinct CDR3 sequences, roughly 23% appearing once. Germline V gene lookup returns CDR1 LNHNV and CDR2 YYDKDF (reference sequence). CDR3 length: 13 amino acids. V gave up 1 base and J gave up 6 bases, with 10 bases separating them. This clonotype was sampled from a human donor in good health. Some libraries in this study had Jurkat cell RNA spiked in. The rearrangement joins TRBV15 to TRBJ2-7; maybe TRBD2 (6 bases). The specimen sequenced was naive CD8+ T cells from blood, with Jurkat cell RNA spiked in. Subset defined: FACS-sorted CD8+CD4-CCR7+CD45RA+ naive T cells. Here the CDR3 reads CATSRVAGGEQYF. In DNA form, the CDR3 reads TGTGCCACCAGCAGAGTAGCCGGGGGCGAGCAGTACTTC.